This record concerns one T cell receptor (beta chain) sequence. The CDR3 runs to 13 residues. V was shortened by 6 bases and J by 8 bases, with 16 bases between the two germline ends. In germline, CDR1 is MDHEN, CDR2 SYDVKM. This sample is drawn from a study of blood T cell repertoires in COVID-19. The wider study: Samples came from the United States, Italy and Spain, spanning acute and convalescent COVID-19. PBMCs, B-cell-depleted T cells, or T cells provided the cDNA or gDNA that made up the material.

Original handling: Quantification of nucleated cells was approximated via reference gene primer amplification. TCRdb's copy holds only in-frame clones and misses some; the assay was immunoSEQ multiplex PCR. V and J calls and clone size are given by that table; D and trimming were obtained from the DNA. The sample gives approximately 26,000 clones, roughly 79% of which show up once; about 15% is in the top ten. The chain links TRBV28 to TRBJ2-5, with a tentative D call TRBD2 (6 bases). Sequencing was done on a sample of peripheral blood. The receptor's source is a man older than 75 with active or convalescent COVID-19. The CDR3 sequence is CASSSSAIITQYF. For the CDR3, the DNA is TGTGCCAGCAGCTCTAGCGCCATCATTACCCAGTACTTC. Filled out from reference TRBV28 and TRBJ2-5, the complete variable domain reads DVKVTQSSRYLVKRTGEKVFLECVQDMDHENMFWYRQDPGLGLRLIYFSYDVKMKEKGDIPEGYSVSREKKERFSLILESASTNQTSMYLCASSSSAIITQYFGPGTRLLVL.